This T cell receptor (beta chain) was sequenced during a study of cytomegalovirus exposure and HLA in healthy donors. Per the germline V gene, CDR1 is SGHTA and CDR2 is FQGNSA. This CDR3 is built from 12 residues. The PCR had 60 Vbeta and 13 Jbeta primers. Sequencing was performed with immunoSEQ multiplex PCR; in TCRdb, only in-frame clones are kept and a portion is missing. The table has about 170,000 clones, more than 70% seen once; the top ten hold 4.5% to 5.5%. This clone was seen a single time. A read error may produce the germline difference seen at one junction end. Sequenced input: PBMCs. The rearrangement joins TRBV7-2 to TRBJ2-1, with D maybe TRBD2 (5 bases). This clonotype was obtained from a woman aged 45-65 years in good health and CMV-seropositive. The chain's CDR3 is CASSLDSAVRIF. The DNA of the CDR3 is TGTGCCAGCAGCTTAGATAGCGCGGTAAGGATCTTC.